These 20 T cell receptor beta chains came from one sample sequenced in a study of blood T cell repertoires in COVID-19. Repertoires were generated with immunoSEQ multiplex PCR, while TCRdb's copy carries only in-frame clones and drops some. The repertoire consists of roughly 63,000 clones, with around nine tenths occurring once and the leading ten covering over 20%. Sequences were obtained from peripheral blood. The origin of the receptors is a woman aged 50 to 65 with active or convalescent COVID-19.

The chain uses TRBV15 and TRBJ2-7; TRBD2 is a possible D gene (5 bases). Per the germline V gene, CDR1 is LNHNV and CDR2 is YYDKDF (reference sequence). Trimming shortened V by 0 bases and J by 4 bases, and 7 bases separated the two germline ends. This CDR3 contains 13 residues. CDR3 DNA: TGTGCCACCAGCAGAGATGAGGGTTACGAGCAGTACTTC. Translated: CATSRDEGYEQYF.

This rearrangement joins TRBV18 to TRBJ1-1, with D maybe TRBD1 (5 bases). Germline V CDR1 and CDR2: KGHSH, LQKENI. Trimming removed 6 bases at V and 1 base at J, with 9 bases between. The CDR3 is made up of 13 amino acids. CDR3 amino acids: CASSDQGNTEAFF. The CDR3 DNA sequence: TGTGCCAGCTCGGACCAGGGGAACACTGAAGCTTTCTTT. The complete variable domain, with remaining parts taken from reference TRBV18 and TRBJ1-1, reads NAGVMQNPRHLVRRRGQEARLRCSPMKGHSHVYWYRQLPEEGLKFMVYLQKENIIDESGMPKERFSAEFPKEGPSILRIQQVVRGDSAAYFCASSDQGNTEAFFGQGTRLTVV.

The rearrangement uses TRBV28 and TRBJ2-5; the match to TRBD1 covers 7 bases. The trim removed 3 bases at V and 5 bases at J, leaving 18 bases unmatched. Germline V gives CDR1 MDHEN, CDR2 SYDVKM. This CDR3 region has 18 residues. CDR3 in amino acids: CASSFPLKTGKRAETQYF. The CDR3 DNA is TGTGCCAGCAGTTTTCCTCTTAAGACAGGGAAGAGAGCGGAGACCCAGTACTTC.

The chain joins TRBV5-1 to TRBJ1-4; D perhaps matches TRBD1 (6 bases). The germline V and J ends were trimmed by 2 bases and 6 bases, with 11 bases remaining between them. Germline V gene sequence: CDR1 SGHRS, CDR2 YFSETQ. The CDR3 runs 14 residues. CDR3 in DNA: TGCGCCAGCAGCTTCACGGGGGGCTATGAAAAACTGTTTTTT. This encodes CASSFTGGYEKLFF.

The chain links TRBV7-9 to TRBJ1-1; no clear D. In germline, CDR1 is SEHNR, CDR2 FQNEAQ (reference sequence). The V and J ends lost 0 bases and 1 base respectively, with 9 bases between them. The CDR3 totals 15 residues. DNA for the CDR3: TGTGCCAGCAGCTTAGCGCTCGGGAGGAACACTGAAGCTTTCTTT. It is translated as CASSLALGRNTEAFF.

The gene calls are TRBV11-2 and TRBJ2-7, with TRBD1 matching 7 bases. Trimming cost V 5 bases and J 2 bases; bases outside gene matches: 15. Germline V CDR1 and CDR2: SGHAT, FQNNGV. This CDR3 region has 17 residues. CDR3 residues: CASSLRDSVIAPYEQYF. CDR3 coding DNA: TGTGCCAGCAGCCTCCGGGACAGCGTAATAGCCCCCTACGAGCAGTACTTC.

The V call is TRBV27, the J call TRBJ1-1; possible D gene TRBD1, 6 bases. The germline CDR1 and CDR2 sequences are MNHEY and SMNVEV (reference sequence). V was pared by 5 bases and J by 1 base, with 11 bases between. The length of the CDR3 is 14 residues. This CDR3 is CASSITGTNTEAFF. The CDR3 nucleotides are TGTGCCAGCAGTATAACAGGGACGAACACTGAAGCTTTCTTT.

V usage is TRBV30 and J usage is TRBJ2-1; D possibly corresponds to TRBD1 (5 bases). V lost 0 bases to trimming and J lost 5 bases, with 11 bases between them. Germline loops: CDR1 GTSNPN, CDR2 SVGIG (reference sequence). CDR3 size: 14 residues. CDR3 DNA sequence: TGTGCCTGGAGTGTATCGTCCAGGGACAATGAGCAGTTCTTC. The encoded protein is CAWSVSSRDNEQFF.

The chain joins TRBV9 to TRBJ2-3, with 7 bases fitting TRBD2. In germline, CDR1 is SGDLS, CDR2 YYNGEE. With V trimmed by 0 bases and J by 1 base, 14 bases remained unmatched. This CDR3 region has 19 residues. The CDR3 DNA sequence: TGTGCCAGCAGCGTAGCTAAGGGGAGCGGGAATAGTGGCACAGATACGCAGTATTTT. It is translated as CASSVAKGSGNSGTDTQYF. Together with reference TRBV9 and TRBJ2-3, the CDR3 gives the full variable domain: DSGVTQTPKHLITATGQRVTLRCSPRSGDLSVYWYQQSLDQGLQFLIQYYNGEERAKGNILERFSAQQFPDLHSELNLSSLELGDSALYFCASSVAKGSGNSGTDTQYFGPGTRLTVL.

The chain carries TRBV18 and TRBJ2-7; TRBD2 matches 7 bases. CDR3 size: 13 residues. Losses at the gene ends were 3 bases for V and 2 bases for J; bases not matched to a gene: 1. Per the germline V gene, CDR1 is KGHSH and CDR2 is LQKENI. CDR3 amino acids: CASSPAGAYEQYF. In DNA, the CDR3 is TGTGCCAGCTCACCGGCGGGAGCCTACGAGCAGTACTTC.

This rearrangement joins TRBV5-4 to TRBJ2-4, with TRBD2 matching 7 bases. Germline-derived CDR1 and CDR2 are SGHNT and YYREEE (reference sequence). Unmatched junction bases numbered 10, after V lost 4 bases and J lost 0 bases. This CDR3 is 17 amino acids long. CDR3 protein: CASSPTEAGVAKNIQYF. CDR3 bases: TGTGCCAGCAGCCCGACAGAGGCGGGAGTAGCCAAAAACATTCAGTACTTC.

The chain carries TRBV18 and TRBJ1-1; tentatively, D is TRBD1 (5 bases). Germline-derived CDR1 and CDR2 are KGHSH and LQKENI. CDR3 length: 13 amino acids. V lost 3 bases to trimming and J lost 4 bases, with 9 bases between them. DNA of the CDR3: TGTGCCAGCTCACCGGGGGGTCCCACTGAAGCTTTCTTT. It codes for CASSPGGPTEAFF.

V is TRBV7-3 and J is TRBJ2-1, with D perhaps TRBD2 (6 bases). Germline CDR1 SGHTA, CDR2 FQGTGA. V was trimmed by 1 base and J by 0 bases, leaving 7 bases between them. The CDR3 runs to 15 residues. Here the CDR3 DNA reads TGTGCCAGCAGCTTAAGCGGGAACTCCTACAATGAGCAGTTCTTC. Translated: CASSLSGNSYNEQFF.

The CDR3 is CASRSPGLGETQYF. The CDR3 bases are TGTGCCAGCAGGTCTCCGGGACTAGGAGAGACCCAGTACTTC. The chain links TRBV7-9 to TRBJ2-5; 8 nucleotides align to TRBD2. V dropped 6 bases and J dropped 4; count of bases not matched to a gene: 7. This CDR3 contains 14 residues. Looked up from germline, CDR1 is SEHNR and CDR2 is FQNEAQ (reference sequence).

A single count supports this clone. The chain combines TRBV10-3 with TRBJ1-1, with 7 positions matching TRBD1. Trimming at V came to 6 bases and at J to 2 bases, leaving 12 bases not matched to a gene. Germline V gene data show CDR1 as ENHRY and CDR2 as SYGVKD. This CDR3 has 16 residues. In DNA, the CDR3 is TGTGCCATCAGCTCGAGGGGGCCAAGTAGTAACACTGAAGCTTTCTTT. Translated: CAISSRGPSSNTEAFF.

This chain connects TRBV12-2 to TRBJ1-5; the table's TRBD1 call for D was not verified on the DNA. TRBV12-2 has pseudogene status. The CDR3 covers 16 residues. In nucleotides, the CDR3 is TGTGCAAGTCGCTTAGAGACACCCGTCGGCAATCAGCCCCAGCATTTT. Its translation is CASRLETPVGNQPQHF.

The chain employs TRBV7-9 and TRBJ2-1; 7 bases agree with TRBD1. Germline CDR1 and CDR2: SEHNR and FQNEAQ (reference sequence). Losses at the gene ends were 5 bases for V and 4 bases for J; bases not matched to a gene: 11. This CDR3 contains 16 residues. The DNA of the CDR3 is TGTGCCAGCAGCCCATCCGACAGGGCCGTTTACAATGAGCAGTTCTTC. Its protein is CASSPSDRAVYNEQFF.

The V and J genes are TRBV15 and TRBJ2-1, with a weak D call TRBD2 (5 bases). The CDR3 contains 15 residues. V lost 1 base and J lost 1, with 8 bases in between. Germline CDR1 and CDR2: LNHNV and YYDKDF (reference sequence). CDR3 sequence: CATSRGAESYNEQFF. The CDR3 nucleotides read TGTGCCACCAGCAGAGGAGCGGAATCCTACAATGAGCAGTTCTTC.

The V call is TRBV6-5, the J call TRBJ1-1; D not resolved. Germline CDR1 MNHEY, CDR2 SVGAGI. The V gene lost 6 bases and the J gene lost 4 bases, with 15 bases spanning the gap. The CDR3 extends over 14 amino acids. The CDR3 DNA follows: TGTGCCAGCAGACTCACGTTTCGGGGCACTGAAGCTTTCTTT. It is translated as CASRLTFRGTEAFF.

The J gene is TRBJ1-1, the V gene TRBV7-9; no clear D gene. CDR3 length equals 13 residues. With 4 bases removed from V and 6 bases from J, the gap between germline ends came to 12 bases. Germline-derived CDR1 and CDR2 are SEHNR and FQNEAQ (reference sequence). CDR3 amino acids: CASSSDVVSEAFF. In DNA form, the CDR3 reads TGTGCCAGCAGCTCAGATGTCGTCTCTGAAGCTTTCTTT.